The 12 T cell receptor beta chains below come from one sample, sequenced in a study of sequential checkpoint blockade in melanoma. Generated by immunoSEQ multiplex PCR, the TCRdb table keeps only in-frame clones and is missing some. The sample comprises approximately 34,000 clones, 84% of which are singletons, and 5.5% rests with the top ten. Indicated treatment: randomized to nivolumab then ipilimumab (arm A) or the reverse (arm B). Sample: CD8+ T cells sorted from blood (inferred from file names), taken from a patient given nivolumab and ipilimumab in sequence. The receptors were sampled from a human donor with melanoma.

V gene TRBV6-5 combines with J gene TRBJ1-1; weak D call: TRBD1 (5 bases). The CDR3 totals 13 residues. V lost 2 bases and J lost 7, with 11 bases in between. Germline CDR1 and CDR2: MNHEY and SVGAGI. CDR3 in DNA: TGTGCCAGCAGTTACGCGCAGGGAATTGAAGCTTTCTTT. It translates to CASSYAQGIEAFF.

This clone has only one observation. The CDR3 bases are TGTGCCAGCAGTTTCCGGGACAGAAACACCGGGGAGCTGTTTTTT. Translating it yields CASSFRDRNTGELFF. The V call is TRBV27, the J call TRBJ2-2; 7 bases match TRBD1. CDR3 size: 15 residues. From germline, CDR1 is MNHEY and CDR2 SMNVEV (reference sequence). V shed 3 bases, J shed 2 bases, and the junction held 3 bases outside the gene matches.

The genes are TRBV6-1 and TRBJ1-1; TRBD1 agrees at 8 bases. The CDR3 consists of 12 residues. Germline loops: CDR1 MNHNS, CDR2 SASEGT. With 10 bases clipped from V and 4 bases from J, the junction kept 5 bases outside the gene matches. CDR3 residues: CATQTGGTEAFF. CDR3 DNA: TGTGCCACACAAACAGGGGGCACTGAAGCTTTCTTT.

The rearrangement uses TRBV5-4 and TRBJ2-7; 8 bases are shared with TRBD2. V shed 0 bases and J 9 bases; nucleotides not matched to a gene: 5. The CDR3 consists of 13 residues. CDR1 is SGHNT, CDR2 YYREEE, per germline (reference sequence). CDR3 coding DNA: TGTGCCAGCAGCTTGGGGACTAGCCTATGGCAGTACTTC. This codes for CASSLGTSLWQYF.

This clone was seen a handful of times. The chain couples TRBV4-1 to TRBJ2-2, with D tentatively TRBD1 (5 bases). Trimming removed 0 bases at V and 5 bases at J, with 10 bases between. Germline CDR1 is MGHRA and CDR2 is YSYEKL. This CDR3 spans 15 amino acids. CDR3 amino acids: CASSQDPRVTGELFF. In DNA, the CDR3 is TGCGCCAGCAGCCAAGATCCCAGGGTAACCGGGGAGCTGTTTTTT.

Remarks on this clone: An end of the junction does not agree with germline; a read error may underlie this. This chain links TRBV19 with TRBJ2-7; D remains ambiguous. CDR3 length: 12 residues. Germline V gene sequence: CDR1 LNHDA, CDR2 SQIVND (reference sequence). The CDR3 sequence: CVSSASSYEQYF. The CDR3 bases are TGTGTCAGTAGTGCGAGTTCATACGAGCAGTACTTC.

CDR3: CASSQDGQGYEQYF. The CDR3 region has the DNA TGTGCCAGCAGCCAAGACGGTCAGGGGTACGAGCAGTACTTC. V gene TRBV4-2 combines with J gene TRBJ2-5; tentatively, D is TRBD1 (6 bases). The assigned J gene may be wrong: the sequence end matches TRBJ2-7 better. This CDR3 spans 14 amino acids. CDR1 and CDR2 from the germline V gene are LGHNA and YNFKEQ.

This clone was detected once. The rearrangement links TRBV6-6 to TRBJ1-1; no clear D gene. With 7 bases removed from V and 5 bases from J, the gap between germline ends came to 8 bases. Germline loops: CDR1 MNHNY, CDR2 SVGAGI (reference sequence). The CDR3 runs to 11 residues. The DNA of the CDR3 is TGTGCCAGCAATGGAGGAACTGAAGCTTTCTTT. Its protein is CASNGGTEAFF.

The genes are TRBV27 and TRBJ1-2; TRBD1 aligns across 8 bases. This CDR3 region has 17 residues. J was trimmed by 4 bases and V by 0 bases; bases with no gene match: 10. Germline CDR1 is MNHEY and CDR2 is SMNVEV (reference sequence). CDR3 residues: CASSLSGQGLLVYGYTF. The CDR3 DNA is TGTGCCAGCAGTTTATCCGGACAGGGACTCCTAGTCTATGGCTACACCTTC.

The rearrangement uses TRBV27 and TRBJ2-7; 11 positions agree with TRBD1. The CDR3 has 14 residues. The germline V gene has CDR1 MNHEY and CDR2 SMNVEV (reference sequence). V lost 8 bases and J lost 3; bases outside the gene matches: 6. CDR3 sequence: CASGLDRGLYEQYF. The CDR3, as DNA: TGTGCCAGCGGATTGGACAGGGGGCTCTACGAGCAGTACTTC.

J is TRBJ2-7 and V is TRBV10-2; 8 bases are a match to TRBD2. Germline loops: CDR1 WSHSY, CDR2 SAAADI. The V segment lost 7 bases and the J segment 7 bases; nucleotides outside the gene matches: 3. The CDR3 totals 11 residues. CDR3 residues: CASTGGGEQYF. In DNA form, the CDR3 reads TGCGCCAGCACCGGCGGGGGGGAGCAGTACTTC.

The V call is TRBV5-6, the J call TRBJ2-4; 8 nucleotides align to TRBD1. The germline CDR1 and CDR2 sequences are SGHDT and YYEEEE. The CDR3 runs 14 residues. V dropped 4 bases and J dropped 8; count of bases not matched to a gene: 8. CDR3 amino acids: CASSPGTGFDIQYF. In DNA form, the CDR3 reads TGTGCCAGCAGCCCCGGGACAGGTTTTGACATTCAGTACTTC.